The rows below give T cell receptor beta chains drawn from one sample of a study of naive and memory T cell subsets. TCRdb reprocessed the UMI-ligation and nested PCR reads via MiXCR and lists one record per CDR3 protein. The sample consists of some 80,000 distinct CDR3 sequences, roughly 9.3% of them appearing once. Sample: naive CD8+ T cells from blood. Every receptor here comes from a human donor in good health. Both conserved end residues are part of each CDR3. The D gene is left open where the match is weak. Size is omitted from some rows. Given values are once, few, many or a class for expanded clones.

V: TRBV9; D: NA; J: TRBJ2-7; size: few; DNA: TGTGCCAGCAGCCTCCGGTCGGAGAGGGAGGCACGCGAGCAGTACTTC; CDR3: CASSLRSEREAREQYF
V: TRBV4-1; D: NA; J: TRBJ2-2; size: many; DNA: TGCGCCAGCAGCCAAGGGGCAGTTGCCAACACCGGGGAGCTGTTTTTT; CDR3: CASSQGAVANTGELFF
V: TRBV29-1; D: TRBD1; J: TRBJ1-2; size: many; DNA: TGCAGCGTCGAAGACAGGGTTGATGGCTACACCTTC; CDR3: CSVEDRVDGYTF
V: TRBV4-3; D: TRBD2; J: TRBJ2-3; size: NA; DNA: TGCGCCAGCAGCCCCCTGCTAGCGGGGTCTGGGGATACGCAGTATTTT; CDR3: CASSPLLAGSGDTQYF
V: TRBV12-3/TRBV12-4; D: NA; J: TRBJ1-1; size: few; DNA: TGTGCCAGCAGTTTAGCGGAGGAAGGGATGGCTGAAGCTTTCTTT; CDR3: CASSLAEEGMAEAFF
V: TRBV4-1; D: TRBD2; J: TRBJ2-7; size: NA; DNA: TGCGCCAGCAGCCAGTTGACTAGCGCTCACTACGAGCAGTACTTC; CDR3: CASSQLTSAHYEQYF
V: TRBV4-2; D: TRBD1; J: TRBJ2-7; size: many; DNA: TGTGCCAGCAGCCAAGGACAGGGGGCTATGTACGAGCAGTACTTC; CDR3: CASSQGQGAMYEQYF
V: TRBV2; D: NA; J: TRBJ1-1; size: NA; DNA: TGTGCCAGCAGATCACTCGAAGCTTTCTTT; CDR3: CASRSLEAFF
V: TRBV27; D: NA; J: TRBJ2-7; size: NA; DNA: TGTGCCAGCAGTTACGGGCCCGGCCGGTGGGAGCAGTACTTC; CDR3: CASSYGPGRWEQYF
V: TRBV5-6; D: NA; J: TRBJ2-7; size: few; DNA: TGTGCCAGCAGCTTGGAAACGACCCTCTACGAGCAGTACTTC; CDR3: CASSLETTLYEQYF
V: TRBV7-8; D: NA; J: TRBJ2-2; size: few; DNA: TGTGCCAGCAGCTTTAGCGGTGGCACCGGGGAGCTGTTTTTT; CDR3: CASSFSGGTGELFF
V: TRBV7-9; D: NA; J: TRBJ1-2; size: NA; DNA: TGTGCCAGCAGCTCCGGACAAAGGGGCTACACCTTC; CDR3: CASSSGQRGYTF
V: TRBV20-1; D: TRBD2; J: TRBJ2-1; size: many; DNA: TGCAGTGCTAGAGAATTTAGCGGGAGAGCCAATGAGCAGTTCTTC; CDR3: CSAREFSGRANEQFF
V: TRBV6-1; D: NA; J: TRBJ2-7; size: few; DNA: TGTGCCAGTGGGCCAGGGAAATACGAGCAGTACTTC; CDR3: CASGPGKYEQYF
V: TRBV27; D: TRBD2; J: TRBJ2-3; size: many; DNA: TGTGCCAGCAGTTCGAGTCTAGCGGGAGACACAGATACGCAGTATTTT; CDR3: CASSSSLAGDTDTQYF
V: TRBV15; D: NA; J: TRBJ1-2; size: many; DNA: TGTGCCACCAGCAGAGATGTCAGTCTCGTTTCTGCTGGCTACACCTTC; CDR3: CATSRDVSLVSAGYTF
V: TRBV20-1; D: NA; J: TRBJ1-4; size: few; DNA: TGCAGTGCTAGAGATCGGGACTTGGTGGAAGAAAAACTGTTTTTT; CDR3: CSARDRDLVEEKLFF
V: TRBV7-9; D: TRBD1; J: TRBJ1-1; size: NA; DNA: TGTGCCAGCAGCCCTCCGGACAGGGGCGATGAAGCTTTCTTT; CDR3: CASSPPDRGDEAFF
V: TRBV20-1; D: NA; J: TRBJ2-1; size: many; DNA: TGCAGTGCTAGAGGCGTGTTAACCTACAATGAGCAGTTCTTC; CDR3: CSARGVLTYNEQFF
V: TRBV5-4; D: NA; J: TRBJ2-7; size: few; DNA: TGTGCCAGCAGCTCGCCGGGAAGCACGGACTACGAGCAGTACTTC; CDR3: CASSSPGSTDYEQYF
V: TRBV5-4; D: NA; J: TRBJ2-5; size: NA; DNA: TGTGCCAGCAGCTTGGTGGGAGCAGGAGTTAACCAAGAGACCCAGTACTTC; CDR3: CASSLVGAGVNQETQYF
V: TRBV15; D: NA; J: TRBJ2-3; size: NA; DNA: TGTGCCACCAGCAGAGATCGAGCGGAAGCCACAGATACGCAGTATTTT; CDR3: CATSRDRAEATDTQYF
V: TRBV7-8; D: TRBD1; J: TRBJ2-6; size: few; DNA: TGTGCCAGCAGCTATACAGGGGCTGGGGCCAACGTCCTGACTTTC; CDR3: CASSYTGAGANVLTF
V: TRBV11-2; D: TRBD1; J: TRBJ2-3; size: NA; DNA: TGTGCCAGCAGCTGGCCGGGACAGGGGTCCACAGATACGCAGTATTTT; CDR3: CASSWPGQGSTDTQYF
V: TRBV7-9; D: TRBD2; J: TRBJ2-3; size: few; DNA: TGTGCCAGCAGCCCTCCGGGGGGGGGCTGGACAGATACGCAGTATTTT; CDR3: CASSPPGGGWTDTQYF
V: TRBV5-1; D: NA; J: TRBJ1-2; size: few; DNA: TGCGCCAGCAGCTGGGGGGGGAGCCGTGGCTACACCTTC; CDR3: CASSWGGSRGYTF
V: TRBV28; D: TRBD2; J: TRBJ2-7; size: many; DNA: TGTGCCAGCAGTTTAACGGGAGGATCCTACGAGCAGTACTTC; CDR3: CASSLTGGSYEQYF